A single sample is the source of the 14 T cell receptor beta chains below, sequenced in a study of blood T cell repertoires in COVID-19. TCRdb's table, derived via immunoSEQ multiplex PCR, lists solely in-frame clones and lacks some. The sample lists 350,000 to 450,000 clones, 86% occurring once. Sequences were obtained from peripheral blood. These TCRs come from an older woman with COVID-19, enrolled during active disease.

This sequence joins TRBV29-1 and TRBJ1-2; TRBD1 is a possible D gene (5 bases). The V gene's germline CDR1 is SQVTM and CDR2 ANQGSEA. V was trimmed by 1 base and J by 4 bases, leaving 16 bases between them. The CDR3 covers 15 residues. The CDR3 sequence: CSVEGRAGPGYGYTF. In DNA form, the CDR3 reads TGCAGCGTTGAAGGGCGAGCAGGGCCAGGCTATGGCTACACCTTC. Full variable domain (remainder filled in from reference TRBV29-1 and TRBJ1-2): SAVISQKPSRDICQRGTSLTIQCQVDSQVTMMFWYRQQPGQSLTLIATANQGSEATYESGFVIDKFPISRPNLTFSTLTVSNMSPEDSSIYLCSVEGRAGPGYGYTFGSGTRLTVV.

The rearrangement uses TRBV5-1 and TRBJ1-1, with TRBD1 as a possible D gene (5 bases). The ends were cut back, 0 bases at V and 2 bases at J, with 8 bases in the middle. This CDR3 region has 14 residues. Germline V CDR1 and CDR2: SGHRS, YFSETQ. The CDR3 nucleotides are TGCGCCAGCAGCTTGGTAGGGGCTAACACTGAAGCTTTCTTT. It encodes CASSLVGANTEAFF.

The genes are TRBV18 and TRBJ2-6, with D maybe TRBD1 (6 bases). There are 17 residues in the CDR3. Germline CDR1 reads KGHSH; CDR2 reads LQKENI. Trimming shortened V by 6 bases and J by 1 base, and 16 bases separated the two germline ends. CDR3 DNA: TGTGCCAGCTCTGCCGGGACACTAGTTTCTGGGGCCAACGTCCTGACTTTC. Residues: CASSAGTLVSGANVLTF.

The CDR3 DNA is TGTGCCAGCAGCCGCGGAGCGGGACTAGCGGGGGGAGGCGAGCAGTACTTC. As protein: CASSRGAGLAGGGEQYF. The chain has TRBV3-1 (or the pseudogene TRBV3-2) and TRBJ2-7; the match to TRBD2 covers 15 bases. The CDR3 extends over 17 amino acids. V gave up 4 bases and J gave up 6 bases; unmatched junction bases: 10. Germline CDR1 and CDR2: LGHDT and YNNKEL (reference sequence).

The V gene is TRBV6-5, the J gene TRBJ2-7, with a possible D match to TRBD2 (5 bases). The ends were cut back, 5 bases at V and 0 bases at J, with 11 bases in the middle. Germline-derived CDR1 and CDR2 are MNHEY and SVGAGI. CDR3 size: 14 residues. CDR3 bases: TGTGCCAGCAGTCCCTCCGGACTCTCCTACGAGCAGTACTTC. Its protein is CASSPSGLSYEQYF.

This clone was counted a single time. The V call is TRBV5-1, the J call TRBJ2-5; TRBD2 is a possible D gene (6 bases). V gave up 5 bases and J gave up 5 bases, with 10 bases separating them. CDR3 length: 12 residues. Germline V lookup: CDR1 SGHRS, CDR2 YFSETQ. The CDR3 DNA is TGCGCCAGCAGTCGGGAGCGGGAGACCCAGTACTTC. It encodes CASSRERETQYF.

In nucleotides, the CDR3 is TGTGCCAGCAGTGTACGGACAGTGAAAGCTTTCTTT. It specifies CASSVRTVKAFF. The V gene is TRBV12-3 or TRBV12-4, the J gene TRBJ1-1, with a weak D call TRBD1 (6 bases). The CDR3 covers 12 residues. V dropped 5 bases and J dropped 9 bases, with 13 bases sitting between them.

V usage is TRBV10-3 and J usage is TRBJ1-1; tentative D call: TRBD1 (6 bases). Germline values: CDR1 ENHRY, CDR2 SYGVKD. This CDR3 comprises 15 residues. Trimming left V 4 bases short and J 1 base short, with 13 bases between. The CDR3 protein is CAISVFPGANTEAFF. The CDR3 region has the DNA TGTGCCATCAGTGTTTTTCCAGGGGCGAACACTGAAGCTTTCTTT.

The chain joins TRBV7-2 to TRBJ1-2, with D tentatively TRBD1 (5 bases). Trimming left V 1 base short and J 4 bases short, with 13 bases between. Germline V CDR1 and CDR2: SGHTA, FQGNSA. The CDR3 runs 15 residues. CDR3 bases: TGTGCCAGCAGCTTAGGGCTCAGGGACTTCTATGGCTACACCTTC. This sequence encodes CASSLGLRDFYGYTF.

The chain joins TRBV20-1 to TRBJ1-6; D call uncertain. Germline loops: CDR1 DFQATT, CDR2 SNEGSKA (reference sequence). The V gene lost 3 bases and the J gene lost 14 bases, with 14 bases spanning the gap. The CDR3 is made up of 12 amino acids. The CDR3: CSASSPNRALHF. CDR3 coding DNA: TGCAGTGCTAGTTCACCGAACCGGGCCCTCCACTTT.

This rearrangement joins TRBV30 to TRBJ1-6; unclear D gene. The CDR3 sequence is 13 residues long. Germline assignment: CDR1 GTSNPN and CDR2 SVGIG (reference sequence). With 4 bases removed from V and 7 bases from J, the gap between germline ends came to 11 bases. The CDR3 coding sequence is TGTGCCTGGAAGTATGGAGCGAATTCACCCCTCCACTTT. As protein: CAWKYGANSPLHF.

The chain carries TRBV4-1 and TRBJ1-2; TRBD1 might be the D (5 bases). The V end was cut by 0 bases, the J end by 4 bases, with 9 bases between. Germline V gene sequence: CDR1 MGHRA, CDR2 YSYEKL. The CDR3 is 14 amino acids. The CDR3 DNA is TGCGCCAGCAGCCAAGATCGGGGGGGCTATGGCTACACCTTC. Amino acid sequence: CASSQDRGGYGYTF.

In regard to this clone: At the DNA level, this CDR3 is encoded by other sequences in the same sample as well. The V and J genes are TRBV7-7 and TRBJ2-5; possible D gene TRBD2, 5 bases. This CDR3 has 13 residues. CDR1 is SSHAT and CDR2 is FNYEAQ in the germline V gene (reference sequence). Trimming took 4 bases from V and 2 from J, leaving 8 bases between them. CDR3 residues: CASSSGGQETQYF. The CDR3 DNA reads TGTGCCAGCAGCTCCGGAGGTCAAGAGACCCAGTACTTC. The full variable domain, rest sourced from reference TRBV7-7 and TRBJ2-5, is GAGVSQSPRYKVTKRGQDVTLRCDPISSHATLYWYQQALGQGPEFLTYFNYEAQPDKSGLPSDRFSAERPEGSISTLTIQRTEQRDSAMYRCASSSGGQETQYFGPGTRLLVL.

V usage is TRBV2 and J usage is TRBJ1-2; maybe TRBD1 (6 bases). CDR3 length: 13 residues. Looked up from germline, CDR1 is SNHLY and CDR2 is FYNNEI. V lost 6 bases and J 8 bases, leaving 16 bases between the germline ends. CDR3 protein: CASRPQGLGGYTF. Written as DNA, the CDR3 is TGTGCCAGCAGGCCACAGGGTCTGGGAGGCTACACCTTC.